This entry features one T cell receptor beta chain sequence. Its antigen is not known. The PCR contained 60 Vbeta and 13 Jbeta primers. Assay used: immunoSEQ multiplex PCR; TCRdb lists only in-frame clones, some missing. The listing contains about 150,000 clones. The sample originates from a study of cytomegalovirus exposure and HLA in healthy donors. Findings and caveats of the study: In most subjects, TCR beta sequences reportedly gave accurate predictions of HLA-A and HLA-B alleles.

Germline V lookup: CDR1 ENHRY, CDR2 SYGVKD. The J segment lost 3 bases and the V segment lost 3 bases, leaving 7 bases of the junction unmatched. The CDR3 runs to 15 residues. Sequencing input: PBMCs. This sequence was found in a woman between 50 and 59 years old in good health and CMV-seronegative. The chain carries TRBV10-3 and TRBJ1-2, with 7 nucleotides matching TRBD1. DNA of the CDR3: TGTGCCATCAGTGATAGGGGGCTTGCTGACTATGGCTACACCTTC. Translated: CAISDRGLADYGYTF.